This TCR beta chain was recorded in a study of T cell changes during pregnancy in multiple sclerosis (dated by TCRdb to the late 2010s). In the study overall: The study looked at changes in the T cell repertoire across pregnancy in women with multiple sclerosis.

Libraries were made using the immunoSEQ multiplex PCR assay. TCRdb carries this immuneACCESS record with in-frame sequences only. Its versions omit some clonotypes, under half of them owing to an unresolved V gene in the studies checked, with the rest unexplained. This sample comprises about 64,000 clones, 80% to 95% of them detected only once. The ten top clones hold roughly 1.4% of the sample. Measured from the cysteine to the phenylalanine, the CDR3 is 15 residues long. Only the CDR3 DNA is retained, 45 bases long and in frame from the first base. Reading the germline V gene gives CDR1 KGHSH and CDR2 LQKENI. V and J are trimmed by 5 bases and 7 bases, and the gene matches miss 12 bases of the junction. Points on this clone: Its antigen is still unknown. No much larger clonotype is one base removed from it; base qualities were not supplied.

This receptor was taken from a female donor with multiple sclerosis, enrolled in a pregnancy study. The sequencing here drew on peripheral blood, taken in the second trimester of pregnancy. The sequence joins TRBV18 to TRBJ2-7, and TRBD2 aligns with 9 junction nucleotides. CDR3 protein: CASSFSLAGMYEQYF. The nucleotides read TGTGCCAGCTCATTTTCCCTAGCGGGAATGTATGAGCAGTACTTC.